The 4 T cell receptor beta chains below all came from one sample that was sequenced in a study of blood T cell repertoires in COVID-19. The assay was immunoSEQ multiplex PCR, and TCRdb's table has in-frame clones only and misses some. Of 100,000 to 150,000 clones listed, roughly 88% were seen once; the top ten hold about 1.2%. Sequencing was performed on peripheral blood. The source is an elderly woman with acute or convalescent COVID-19.

This chain links TRBV28 with TRBJ1-2; tentatively, D is TRBD1 (6 bases). CDR3 length: 15 amino acids. Germline V gene lookup returns CDR1 MDHEN and CDR2 SYDVKM. Trimming removed 3 bases at V and 7 bases at J, with 18 bases between. DNA of the CDR3: TGTGCCAGCAGTTTGATCCCCAGGGGCGCGTCTGGCTACACCTTC. The encoded protein is CASSLIPRGASGYTF.

The chain is built from TRBV5-1 and TRBJ1-5; 10 bases map to TRBD1. CDR3 length equals 13 residues. Germline V gene data show CDR1 as SGHRS and CDR2 as YFSETQ. Unmatched junction bases numbered 1, after V lost 3 bases and J lost 7 bases. The CDR3 protein is CASSWDRGQPQHF. As DNA, the CDR3 is TGCGCCAGCAGCTGGGACAGGGGACAGCCCCAGCATTTT.

V usage is TRBV25-1 and J usage is TRBJ2-6; D ambiguous. The germline CDR1 and CDR2 sequences are MGHDK and SYGVNS. V lost 8 bases and J 4 bases, leaving 12 bases between the germline ends. The CDR3 spans 14 residues. The chain's CDR3 is CASRHNAGANVLTF. The CDR3 DNA sequence: TGTGCCAGCCGACACAACGCGGGGGCCAACGTCCTGACTTTC. The variable domain in full, completed from reference TRBV25-1 and TRBJ2-6, reads EADIYQTPRYLVIGTGKKITLECSQTMGHDKMYWYQQDPGMELHLIHYSYGVNSTEKGDLSSESTVSRIRTEHFPLTLESARPSHTSQYLCASRHNAGANVLTFGAGSRLTVL.

The J gene is TRBJ2-7, the V gene TRBV6-4; TRBD2 aligns across 14 bases. The CDR3 covers 17 residues. Germline loops: CDR1 MRHNA, CDR2 SNTAGT. Trimming cost V 4 bases and J 6 bases; bases outside gene matches: 11. CDR3 residues: CASSGQGGTSGSCEQYF. The CDR3 region has the DNA TGTGCCAGCAGTGGACAGGGGGGGACTAGCGGGAGCTGCGAGCAGTACTTC.